Listed below are T cell receptor beta chains from one sample, sequenced in a study of blood T cell repertoires in COVID-19. Generated by immunoSEQ multiplex PCR, the TCRdb table keeps only in-frame clones and is missing some. The sample shows a few hundred thousand clones, 84% of them seen only once. The sequenced sample consisted of peripheral blood. These receptors were obtained from an older woman with acute or convalescent COVID-19. Both conserved end residues are part of each CDR3. The D gene is left open where the match is weak. Not all rows give a size; the values are once, few, many and, for expanded clones, a class.

D gene: .
CDR3 length: 16
clone size: .
V gene: TRBV28
J gene: TRBJ1-6
CDR3 DNA: TGTGCCAGCAAGGGCCCACAGGGAAACTATAATTCACCCCTCCACTTT
CDR3 protein: CASKGPQGNYNSPLHF

D gene: .
CDR3 length: 12
clone size: .
V gene: TRBV6-5
J gene: TRBJ1-2
CDR3 DNA: TGTGCCAGCAGCGTGGCCTCCTATGGCTACACCTTC
CDR3 protein: CASSVASYGYTF

D gene: .
CDR3 length: 19
clone size: .
V gene: TRBV3-1/TRBV3-2
J gene: TRBJ1-1
CDR3 DNA: TGTGCCAGCAGCCAAGGAGACAGGCGACGGGAACGAACGGTGACTGAAGCTTTCTTT
CDR3 protein: CASSQGDRRRERTVTEAFF

D gene: TRBD2
CDR3 length: 14
clone size: .
V gene: TRBV6-5
J gene: TRBJ2-1
CDR3 DNA: TGTGCCAGCATAATGACTAGCGGGGGCTATGAGCAGTTCTTC
CDR3 protein: CASIMTSGGYEQFF

D gene: .
CDR3 length: 13
clone size: .
V gene: TRBV6-5
J gene: TRBJ1-5
CDR3 DNA: TGTGCCAGCGCCGTAGGAGGCAATCAGCCCCAGCATTTT
CDR3 protein: CASAVGGNQPQHF

D gene: TRBD1
CDR3 length: 17
clone size: .
V gene: TRBV18
J gene: TRBJ1-6
CDR3 DNA: TGTGCCAGCTCACCTATGGCATGGACAGGGGGCGCGAACACCCTCCACTTT
CDR3 protein: CASSPMAWTGGANTLHF

D gene: TRBD2
CDR3 length: 15
clone size: once
V gene: TRBV3-1/TRBV3-2
J gene: TRBJ2-7
CDR3 DNA: TGTGCCAGCAGCCGGGGACTAGCGGAATCCTACGAGCAGTACTTC
CDR3 protein: CASSRGLAESYEQYF

D gene: TRBD2
CDR3 length: 16
clone size: .
V gene: TRBV9
J gene: TRBJ2-5
CDR3 DNA: TGTGCCAGCAGCCATCCCCTAGCGGGGAACCAAGAGACCCAGTACTTC
CDR3 protein: CASSHPLAGNQETQYF

D gene: TRBD1
CDR3 length: 14
clone size: .
V gene: TRBV10-3
J gene: TRBJ1-2
CDR3 DNA: TGTGCCATCCGAGGACAGGAATTGGCAACTGGCTACACCTTC
CDR3 protein: CAIRGQELATGYTF

D gene: .
CDR3 length: 14
clone size: .
V gene: TRBV6-5
J gene: TRBJ1-5
CDR3 DNA: TGTGCCAGCAGTTACTCGTTACGGGGTCAGCCCCAGCATTTT
CDR3 protein: CASSYSLRGQPQHF

D gene: .
CDR3 length: 13
clone size: .
V gene: TRBV3-1/TRBV3-2
J gene: TRBJ1-2
CDR3 DNA: TGTGCCAGCAGCCACGACAGAATTATGGGCTACACCTTC
CDR3 protein: CASSHDRIMGYTF

D gene: .
CDR3 length: 13
clone size: .
V gene: TRBV7-2
J gene: TRBJ2-3
CDR3 DNA: TGTGCCAGCAGCTTCGACAGGTCAGATACGCAGTATTTT
CDR3 protein: CASSFDRSDTQYF

D gene: TRBD1
CDR3 length: 17
clone size: few
V gene: TRBV5-5
J gene: TRBJ2-1
CDR3 DNA: TGTGCCAGCAGCTTGGTTGGGACAGGGTTGGCGGGGAATGAGCAGTTCTTC
CDR3 protein: CASSLVGTGLAGNEQFF

D gene: TRBD2
CDR3 length: 15
clone size: .
V gene: TRBV7-2
J gene: TRBJ2-1
CDR3 DNA: TGTGCCAGCAGTTTCCGGGACTACTCATACAATGAGCAGTTCTTC
CDR3 protein: CASSFRDYSYNEQFF

D gene: TRBD1
CDR3 length: 16
clone size: .
V gene: TRBV4-1
J gene: TRBJ2-3
CDR3 DNA: TGCGCCAGCAGCCCGAACAGGGGGTCGGTAGCAGATACGCAGTATTTT
CDR3 protein: CASSPNRGSVADTQYF

D gene: .
CDR3 length: 15
clone size: .
V gene: TRBV9
J gene: TRBJ2-1
CDR3 DNA: TGTGCCAGCAGTGAGACATCCTCGCCATACAATGAGCAGTTCTTC
CDR3 protein: CASSETSSPYNEQFF

D gene: TRBD1
CDR3 length: 18
clone size: .
V gene: TRBV18
J gene: TRBJ2-5
CDR3 DNA: TGTGCCAGCTCACCAGAGCTTTTGCGGACAGGGACCCAAGAGACCCAGTACTTC
CDR3 protein: CASSPELLRTGTQETQYF

D gene: .
CDR3 length: 13
clone size: .
V gene: TRBV2
J gene: TRBJ1-5
CDR3 DNA: TGTGCCAGCAAGTTGACACCCCGACAGTCCCAGCATTTT
CDR3 protein: CASKLTPRQSQHF

D gene: TRBD1
CDR3 length: 15
clone size: .
V gene: TRBV3-1/TRBV3-2
J gene: TRBJ1-2
CDR3 DNA: TGTGCCAGCAGCCAAGTATGGACAGGGGGTTATGGCTACACCTTC
CDR3 protein: CASSQVWTGGYGYTF

D gene: .
CDR3 length: 13
clone size: .
V gene: TRBV7-9
J gene: TRBJ1-3
CDR3 DNA: TGTGCCAGCAGCCCTCCTAAGAATAACACCATATATTTT
CDR3 protein: CASSPPKNNTIYF

D gene: TRBD1
CDR3 length: 16
clone size: .
V gene: TRBV6-1
J gene: TRBJ2-1
CDR3 DNA: TGTGCCAGCAGTGACAGGTCAGGGGGTAGTTACAATGAGCAGTTCTTC
CDR3 protein: CASSDRSGGSYNEQFF

D gene: TRBD1
CDR3 length: 16
clone size: once
V gene: TRBV4-1
J gene: TRBJ1-6
CDR3 DNA: TGCGCCAGCAGCCTAAAGGACAGGGACTATAATTCACCCCTCCACTTT
CDR3 protein: CASSLKDRDYNSPLHF

D gene: .
CDR3 length: 14
clone size: .
V gene: TRBV2
J gene: TRBJ1-6
CDR3 DNA: TGTGCCAGCAGTGTAGCCGACACAGATTCACCCCTCCACTTT
CDR3 protein: CASSVADTDSPLHF

D gene: .
CDR3 length: 16
clone size: .
V gene: TRBV19
J gene: TRBJ1-5
CDR3 DNA: TGTGCCAGTAGATACGGTACCAAAAGTAGCAATCAGCCCCAGCATTTT
CDR3 protein: CASRYGTKSSNQPQHF

D gene: TRBD1
CDR3 length: 14
clone size: .
V gene: TRBV11-2
J gene: TRBJ1-4
CDR3 DNA: TGTGCCAGCAGCCTCGGACAGGGGGCTGAAAAACTGTTTTTT
CDR3 protein: CASSLGQGAEKLFF

D gene: TRBD2
CDR3 length: 16
clone size: .
V gene: TRBV4-2
J gene: TRBJ2-1
CDR3 DNA: TGTGCCAGCAGCCAATTCAGTAGCGGGGGGTTAAATGAGCAGTTCTTC
CDR3 protein: CASSQFSSGGLNEQFF

D gene: TRBD1
CDR3 length: 16
clone size: .
V gene: TRBV5-1
J gene: TRBJ1-2
CDR3 DNA: TGCGCCAGCAGCCCGGGAAGGGTAGGGGGCAACTATGGCTACACCTTC
CDR3 protein: CASSPGRVGGNYGYTF

D gene: TRBD1
CDR3 length: 14
clone size: .
V gene: TRBV5-4
J gene: TRBJ1-2
CDR3 DNA: TGTGCCAGCAACCTGGGACAGGGGGACTATGGCTACACCTTC
CDR3 protein: CASNLGQGDYGYTF

D gene: TRBD2
CDR3 length: 16
clone size: .
V gene: TRBV7-6
J gene: TRBJ2-1
CDR3 DNA: TGTGCCAGCAGCTACGGACTAGCGGGGGGGCCCCGGGAGCAGTTCTTC
CDR3 protein: CASSYGLAGGPREQFF

D gene: .
CDR3 length: 15
clone size: .
V gene: TRBV13
J gene: TRBJ2-7
CDR3 DNA: TGTGCCAGCAGCCAAAGGCAGAGACAGGCATACGAGCAGTACTTC
CDR3 protein: CASSQRQRQAYEQYF

D gene: TRBD2
CDR3 length: 15
clone size: once
V gene: TRBV11-2
J gene: TRBJ2-5
CDR3 DNA: TGTGCCAGCAGCTTAGACGGGGGGGCACAAGAGACCCAGTACTTC
CDR3 protein: CASSLDGGAQETQYF

D gene: .
CDR3 length: 15
clone size: .
V gene: TRBV28
J gene: TRBJ1-6
CDR3 DNA: TGTGCCAGCAGGGGGCAGGGAGGCTATAATTCACCCCTCCACTTT
CDR3 protein: CASRGQGGYNSPLHF

D gene: .
CDR3 length: 13
clone size: .
V gene: TRBV5-6
J gene: TRBJ1-1
CDR3 DNA: TGTGCCAGCAGCTTCCGCGGCTGGCCTGAAGCTTTCTTT
CDR3 protein: CASSFRGWPEAFF

D gene: .
CDR3 length: 13
clone size: .
V gene: TRBV7-8
J gene: TRBJ1-1
CDR3 DNA: TGTGCCAGCAGCTTTGGACCCGGCGGGTCCGCTTTCTTT
CDR3 protein: CASSFGPGGSAFF

D gene: TRBD2
CDR3 length: 20
clone size: .
V gene: TRBV5-8
J gene: TRBJ2-1
CDR3 DNA: TGTGCCAGCAGCTTTGTAGGCGGGGGGGGAAATCTGCTACACTACAATGAGCAGTTCTTC
CDR3 protein: CASSFVGGGGNLLHYNEQFF

D gene: TRBD2
CDR3 length: 15
clone size: .
V gene: TRBV27
J gene: TRBJ2-1
CDR3 DNA: TGTGCCAGCAGTTTTCCTGGACTAGCGGGAAATGAGCAGTTCTTC
CDR3 protein: CASSFPGLAGNEQFF

D gene: TRBD2
CDR3 length: 16
clone size: .
V gene: TRBV4-1
J gene: TRBJ2-5
CDR3 DNA: TGCGCCAGCAGCCAAGGTCCAGCGGGGGGGTCCGAGACCCAGTACTTC
CDR3 protein: CASSQGPAGGSETQYF

D gene: .
CDR3 length: 13
clone size: .
V gene: TRBV10-3
J gene: TRBJ2-2
CDR3 DNA: TGTGCCATCAGTGGCAGGGATACGGGGGAGCTGTTTTTT
CDR3 protein: CAISGRDTGELFF

D gene: .
CDR3 length: 14
clone size: .
V gene: TRBV7-3
J gene: TRBJ2-1
CDR3 DNA: TGTGCCAGCAGCCAAGACCGGGACACCAATGAGCAGTTCTTC
CDR3 protein: CASSQDRDTNEQFF

D gene: TRBD2
CDR3 length: 15
clone size: .
V gene: TRBV5-4
J gene: TRBJ2-5
CDR3 DNA: TGTGCCAGCAGCTTGACTAGCGGGGCTCGAGAGACCCAGTACTTC
CDR3 protein: CASSLTSGARETQYF

D gene: TRBD1
CDR3 length: 15
clone size: .
V gene: TRBV6-2/TRBV6-3
J gene: TRBJ1-2
CDR3 DNA: TGTGCCAGCAGTTACACCGCGACAGGGTGGGATGGCTACACCTTC
CDR3 protein: CASSYTATGWDGYTF

D gene: TRBD1
CDR3 length: 14
clone size: few
V gene: TRBV7-2
J gene: TRBJ1-6
CDR3 DNA: TGTGCCAGCAGCTTAAGGACAGGCAATTCACCCCTCCACTTT
CDR3 protein: CASSLRTGNSPLHF

D gene: .
CDR3 length: 13
clone size: .
V gene: TRBV12-3/TRBV12-4
J gene: TRBJ1-2
CDR3 DNA: TGTGCCAGCAGTTTACAGGGGCAATACGGCTACACCTTC
CDR3 protein: CASSLQGQYGYTF

D gene: .
CDR3 length: 14
clone size: .
V gene: TRBV20-1
J gene: TRBJ1-3
CDR3 DNA: TGCAGTGCTAGTGTCGGGGGCTCTGGAAACACCATATATTTT
CDR3 protein: CSASVGGSGNTIYF